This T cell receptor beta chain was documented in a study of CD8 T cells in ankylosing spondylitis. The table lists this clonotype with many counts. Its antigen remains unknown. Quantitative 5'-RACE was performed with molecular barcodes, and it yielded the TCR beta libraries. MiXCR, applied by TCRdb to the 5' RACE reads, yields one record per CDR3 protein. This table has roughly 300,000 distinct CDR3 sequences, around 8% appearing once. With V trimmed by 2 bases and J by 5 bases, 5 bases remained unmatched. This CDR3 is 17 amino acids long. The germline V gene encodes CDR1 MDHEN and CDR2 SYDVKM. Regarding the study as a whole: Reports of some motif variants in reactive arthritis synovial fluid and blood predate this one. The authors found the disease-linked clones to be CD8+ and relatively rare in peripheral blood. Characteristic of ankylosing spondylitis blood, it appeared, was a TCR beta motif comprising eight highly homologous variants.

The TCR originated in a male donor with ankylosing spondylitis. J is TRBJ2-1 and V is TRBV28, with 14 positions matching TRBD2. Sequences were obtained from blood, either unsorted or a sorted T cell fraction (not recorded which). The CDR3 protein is CASSLGGTSGGHNEQFF. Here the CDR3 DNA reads TGTGCCAGCAGTTTAGGCGGGACTAGCGGGGGTCACAATGAGCAGTTCTTC.